This T cell receptor beta chain was profiled in a study of CD8 T cells in ankylosing spondylitis (dated by TCRdb to the late 2010s). Describing the broader study: The study profiled T cell receptor beta repertoires in healthy donors and ankylosing spondylitis patients to find disease-linked TCR variants. In total, the full study cohort was made up of about 99 healthy donors and 25 ankylosing spondylitis patients. Peripheral blood was sampled, and synovial fluid was also collected from ankylosing spondylitis patients.

Sequenced using an Illumina HiSeq 2500. Quantitative 5'-RACE with molecular barcodes was used to prepare TCR beta libraries. In the paper's pipeline: To identify disease-linked TCR variants, a new computational method was used, one built on a probabilistic model of VDJ rearrangement. Through fastp at Q25 and MiXCR, TCRdb rebuilt clones from the public reads, retaining in-frame beta chains. Rows are combined by CDR3 protein, so each entry shows the most common genes and DNA. The V and J calls, along with clone size, are taken from TCRdb and not from the paper's own processing. This sample gives 250,000 or so distinct CDR3 sequences in total; 18% of them show up just once. Roughly 34% of the sample is in the top ten clones. What the authors observed across the whole study: The disease-linked clones had a CD8+ phenotype and were found at relatively low frequencies in peripheral blood. Blood from ankylosing spondylitis patients appeared to be characterized by a TCR beta motif composed of several highly homologous amino acid variants. The disease-linked clones were reported as significantly enriched in matched synovial fluid samples from ankylosing spondylitis patients. Some of the motif variants had been reported before in the synovial fluid and blood of reactive arthritis patients, a finding that suggests common disease-initiation mechanisms.

This clonotype has a count of ten or more. Its antigen is currently not known. No quality values exist for individual bases; no much larger clone is one base distant. Sequencing was carried out using blood, either unsorted or a sorted T cell fraction (not recorded which). The source is a male donor with ankylosing spondylitis or in good health (not recorded which).

This receptor has the CDR3 CASSQGQGIAGYNEQFF. The DNA sequence is TGCGCCAGCAGCCAAGGACAGGGAATAGCAGGCTACAATGAGCAGTTCTTC. The rearranged segments are TRBV4-1 and TRBJ2-1; the junction holds 7 bases that match TRBD1. From the germline V gene, CDR1 is MGHRA and CDR2 is YSYEKL. Trimming takes 1 base off V and 3 bases off J; junction bases not matched to a gene: 9. CDR3 length: 17 amino acids, cysteine to phenylalanine. Just CDR3 DNA is preserved here, 51 bases in frame from base 1.